This T cell receptor beta chain was recovered during a study of a mutant IDH1 vaccine in newly diagnosed glioma. Turning to this clone: Antigen unknown.

Using immunoSEQ multiplex PCR, the repertoire was profiled, and TCRdb retains in-frame clones only, with some absent. In the table there are about 68,000 clones, 84% of which are singletons. Stated time point: week 35, safety follow-up. Topical imiquimod accompanied each vaccine dose, which consisted of 300 ug of mutant IDH1 20-mer peptide. Patients were given eight vaccinations, scheduled in weeks 1, 3, 5, 7, 11, 15, 19 and 23. The study enrolled donors with new WHO grade 3 or 4 IDH1-mutant, ATRX-lost astrocytomas. The input for sequencing was PBMCs, taken from a glioma patient whose treatment included an IDH1 peptide vaccine. The TCR comes from a young man with glioma.

CDR3 sequence (DNA): TGTGCCAGCAGTTTAAGCATGGCCTACGAGCAGTACTTC. Its translation is CASSLSMAYEQYF. The chain combines TRBV27 with TRBJ2-7; D is ambiguous. V lost 2 bases and J lost 2, with 7 bases in between. The V gene's germline CDR1 is MNHEY and CDR2 SMNVEV (reference sequence). The CDR3 is 13 amino acids.